Included here is one T cell receptor beta chain sequence, with context. Its antigen remains unknown. Two nested PCRs, about 17 and 10 cycles, amplified TCRalpha and TCRbeta cDNA. Reanalyzing the 5' RACE reads, TCRdb keeps one entry per CDR3 protein, without DNA. This table holds 300,000 to 400,000 distinct CDR3 sequences. These data are taken from a study of monozygotic twins with inflammatory bowel disease. Regarding the study as a whole: IBD patients exhibited fewer clonotypes shared with other individuals than healthy twins, particularly with disease activity.

Sequencing input: blood. This clonotype was obtained from a human donor with ulcerative colitis or Crohn's disease, or a healthy co-twin of an affected twin (not recorded which).

CDR3 sequence reads: CASSFHRDRGYEQYF. V usage is TRBV27 and J usage is TRBJ2-7; with no DNA, the TCRdb D assignment of TRBD1 cannot be verified. This CDR3 spans 15 amino acids. Germline V CDR1 and CDR2: MNHEY, SMNVEV (reference sequence).